Sequencing of this TCR beta chain was carried out in a study of blood T cell repertoires in COVID-19. In the source study's methods: By means of reference gene primer amplification, nucleated cell counts were estimated. Profiling relied on immunoSEQ multiplex PCR, and the TCRdb table lists in-frame clones only, not all of them. That table furnishes V, J and clone size, whereas the DNA furnished D and trimming. This repertoire shows under 200,000 clones, approximately 80% found once; its top ten account for roughly 5%. The V and J ends lost 3 bases and 4 bases respectively, with 14 bases between them. Germline CDR1 LNHDA, CDR2 SQIVND (reference sequence). The CDR3 runs to 15 residues. Living in 24 US areas, the participants were between roughly 18 and 89 years of age. Participants reported their clinical history, and cohort assignment relied on those reports.

This clonotype originated in a woman in her sixties with acute COVID-19. V usage is TRBV19 and J usage is TRBJ2-3, with D perhaps TRBD1 (5 bases). Source material: PBMCs or T cells enriched from blood (not recorded which). The CDR3 coding sequence is TGTGCCAGTAGTATTAATGCAGGGATATCAGATACGCAGTATTTT. The encoded protein is CASSINAGISDTQYF.